This T cell receptor beta chain came from a study of technical replicates of blood from several donors. Sequenced by immunoSEQ multiplex PCR; TCRdb stores in-frame clones only, minus some. Of around 53,000 clones in the sample, around 84% were seen once. Trimming shortened V by 1 base and J by 4 bases, and 10 bases separated the two germline ends. The CDR3 contains 14 residues. Germline CDR1 is SGHTA and CDR2 is FQGTGA. V is TRBV7-3 and J is TRBJ1-1; D might be TRBD1 (5 bases). The receptor's source is a human donor in good health. Some clones in this sample may be carry-over from other donors' samples. The source material was PBMCs. The CDR3 sequence is CASSLKGPRTEAFF. The CDR3 nucleotides read TGTGCCAGCAGCTTAAAGGGGCCCCGCACTGAAGCTTTCTTT.